These 8 T cell receptor beta chains were sequenced from one sample in a study of identical twins. MiXCR was run by TCRdb on the 5' RACE reads, yielding one entry per CDR3 protein. Among around 280,000 distinct CDR3 sequences listed, more than 6.5% were seen once. A further study also used this sample, focusing on yellow fever vaccine responses in identical twins.

Material for sequencing was memory (CD45RO+) T cells sorted from blood. The source is a woman under 30 in good health.

In this sample, this clonotype turned up many times. The rearrangement links TRBV14 to TRBJ2-7, with D possibly TRBD1 on 6 matching bases. This CDR3 has 13 amino acids. Germline-derived CDR1 and CDR2 are SGHDN and FVKESK. With 1 base removed from V and 9 bases from J, the gap between germline ends came to 13 bases. The CDR3 DNA reads as TGTGCCAGCAGCCAAGTCGCAGCAGGGGCGCAGTACTTC. Protein: CASSQVAAGAQYF.

In its sample, this clonotype was seen many times. This sequence joins TRBV28 and TRBJ2-1; D may be TRBD2 (5 bases). V gave up 5 bases and J gave up 5 bases, with 10 bases separating them. Germline CDR1 and CDR2: MDHEN and SYDVKM. This CDR3 comprises 13 residues. CDR3 sequence reads: CASSLLGNNEQFF. The CDR3 DNA is TGTGCCAGCAGTCTCCTCGGGAACAATGAGCAGTTCTTC. Drawing the rest from reference TRBV28 and TRBJ2-1, the complete variable domain is DVKVTQSSRYLVKRTGEKVFLECVQDMDHENMFWYRQDPGLGLRLIYFSYDVKMKEKGDIPEGYSVSREKKERFSLILESASTNQTSMYLCASSLLGNNEQFFGPGTRLTVL.

In this sample, this clonotype turned up a few times. The chain uses TRBV28 and TRBJ1-5, with 7 bases that match TRBD1. With 7 bases clipped from V and 6 bases from J, the junction kept 9 bases outside the gene matches. This CDR3 region has 14 residues. In germline, CDR1 is MDHEN, CDR2 SYDVKM. CDR3 sequence: CASNNGRGPQPQHF. The CDR3 nucleotides are TGTGCCAGCAACAACGGTAGGGGGCCTCAGCCCCAGCATTTT.

This clonotype occurred many times. The chain recombines TRBV7-9 with TRBJ1-1, with D possibly being TRBD1 (5 bases). Germline CDR1 SEHNR, CDR2 FQNEAQ (reference sequence). The CDR3 loop spans 16 amino acids. V shed 6 bases and J shed 1 base, with 18 bases lying between them. The CDR3 DNA sequence: TGTGCCAGCAGTCAAGGTAGAGGGGCCGGGAACACTGAAGCTTTCTTT. Amino acid sequence: CASSQGRGAGNTEAFF.

This clonotype was observed a handful of times. CDR3 residues: CASSHKRGANVLTF. CDR3 coding DNA: TGTGCCAGCAGCCACAAGCGGGGGGCCAACGTCCTGACTTTC. The gene calls are TRBV12-3 or TRBV12-4 and TRBJ2-6; D possibly corresponds to TRBD2 (5 bases). The V and J ends lost 6 bases and 4 bases respectively, with 10 bases between them. There are 14 residues in the CDR3.

In this sample, this clonotype turned up a few times. The V and J genes are TRBV18 and TRBJ2-3; perhaps TRBD1 as D (5 bases). CDR3 size: 16 residues. In germline, CDR1 is KGHSH, CDR2 LQKENI. V lost 3 bases to trimming and J lost 0 bases, with 13 bases between them. The CDR3 is CASSPQGGSSTDTQYF. CDR3 DNA sequence: TGTGCCAGCTCACCTCAGGGCGGCAGTAGCACAGATACGCAGTATTTT.

This clonotype was picked up a small number of times. CDR3 region: CSARSGGGFDYGYTF. The CDR3 DNA reads as TGCAGTGCTAGGTCTGGGGGGGGCTTCGACTATGGCTACACCTTC. The chain is built from TRBV20-1 and TRBJ1-2; D might be TRBD1 (6 bases). The V end was cut by 3 bases, the J end by 3 bases, with 17 bases between. CDR1 is DFQATT and CDR2 is SNEGSKA in the germline V gene (reference sequence). There are 15 residues in the CDR3.

This clonotype has a handful of counts. The chain links TRBV20-1 to TRBJ2-7; 9 bases map to TRBD2. The germline gives CDR1 DFQATT, CDR2 SNEGSKA (reference sequence). The CDR3 runs to 14 residues. V shed 3 bases, J shed 6 bases, and the junction held 9 bases outside the gene matches. The CDR3 spells CSASHGREGIEQYF. In nucleotides, the CDR3 is TGCAGTGCTAGTCACGGGCGGGAGGGGATCGAGCAGTACTTC.